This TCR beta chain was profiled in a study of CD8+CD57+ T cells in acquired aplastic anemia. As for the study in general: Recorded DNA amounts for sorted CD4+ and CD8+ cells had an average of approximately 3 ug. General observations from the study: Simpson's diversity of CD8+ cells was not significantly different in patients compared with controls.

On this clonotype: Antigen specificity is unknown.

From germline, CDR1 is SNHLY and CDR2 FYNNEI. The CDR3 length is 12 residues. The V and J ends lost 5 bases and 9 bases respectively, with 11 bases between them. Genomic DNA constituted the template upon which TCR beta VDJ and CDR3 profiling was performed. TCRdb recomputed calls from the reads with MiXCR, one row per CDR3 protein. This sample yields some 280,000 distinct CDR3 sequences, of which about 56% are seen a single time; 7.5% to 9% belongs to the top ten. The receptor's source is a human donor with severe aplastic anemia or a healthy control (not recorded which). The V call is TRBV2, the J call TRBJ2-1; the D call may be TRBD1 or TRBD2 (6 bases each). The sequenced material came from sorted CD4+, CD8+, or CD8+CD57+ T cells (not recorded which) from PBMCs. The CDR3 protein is CASSLGGTEQFF. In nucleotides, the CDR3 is TGTGCCAGCAGTCTGGGGGGCACTGAGCAGTTCTTC.